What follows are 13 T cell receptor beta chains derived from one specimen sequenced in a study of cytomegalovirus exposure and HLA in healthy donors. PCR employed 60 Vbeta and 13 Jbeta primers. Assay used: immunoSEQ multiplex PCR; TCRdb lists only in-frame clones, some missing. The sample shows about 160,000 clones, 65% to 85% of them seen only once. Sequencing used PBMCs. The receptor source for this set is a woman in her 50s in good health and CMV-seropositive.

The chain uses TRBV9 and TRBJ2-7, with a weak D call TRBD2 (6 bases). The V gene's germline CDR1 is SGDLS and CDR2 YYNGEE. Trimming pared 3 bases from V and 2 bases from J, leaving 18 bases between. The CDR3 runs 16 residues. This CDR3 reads CASSGGVGGPTYEQYF. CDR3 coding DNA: TGTGCCAGCAGCGGGGGGGTTGGGGGTCCGACCTACGAGCAGTACTTC. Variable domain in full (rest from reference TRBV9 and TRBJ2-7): DSGVTQTPKHLITATGQRVTLRCSPRSGDLSVYWYQQSLDQGLQFLIQYYNGEERAKGNILERFSAQQFPDLHSELNLSSLELGDSALYFCASSGGVGGPTYEQYFGPGTRLTVT.

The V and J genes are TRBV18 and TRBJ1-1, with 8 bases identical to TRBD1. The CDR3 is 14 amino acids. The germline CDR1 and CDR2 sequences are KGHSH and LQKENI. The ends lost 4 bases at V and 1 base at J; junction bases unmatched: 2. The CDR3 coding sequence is TGTGCCAGCTCACATGGACAGGGGAACACTGAAGCTTTCTTT. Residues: CASSHGQGNTEAFF. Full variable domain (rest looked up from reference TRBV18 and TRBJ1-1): NAGVMQNPRHLVRRRGQEARLRCSPMKGHSHVYWYRQLPEEGLKFMVYLQKENIIDESGMPKERFSAEFPKEGPSILRIQQVVRGDSAAYFCASSHGQGNTEAFFGQGTRLTVV.

The DNA of the CDR3 is TGCAGCGTTGATATACGGCTAGCGGGGGGTACTGGGGGGCAGTTCTTC. Its translation is CSVDIRLAGGTGGQFF. The genes are TRBV29-1 and TRBJ2-1; TRBD2 matches 11 bases. CDR1 and CDR2 (germline): SQVTM, ANQGSEA. This CDR3 region has 16 residues. V shed 3 bases, J shed 12 bases, and the junction held 16 bases outside the gene matches.

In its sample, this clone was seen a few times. CDR3 loop: CASSDPQGRRTEAFF. The DNA for the CDR3 is TGTGCCAGCAGCGACCCCCAGGGCCGTCGGACTGAAGCTTTCTTT. This chain joins TRBV6-6 and TRBJ1-1; perhaps TRBD1 as D (5 bases). Looked up from germline, CDR1 is MNHNY and CDR2 is SVGAGI (reference sequence). V was clipped by 6 bases and J by 5 bases, with 19 bases between them. This CDR3 is built from 15 residues.

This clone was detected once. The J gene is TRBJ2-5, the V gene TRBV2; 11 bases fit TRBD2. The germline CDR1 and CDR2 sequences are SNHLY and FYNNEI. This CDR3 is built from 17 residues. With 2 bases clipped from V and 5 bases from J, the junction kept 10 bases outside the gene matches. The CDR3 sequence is CASSELAGGVAGETQYF. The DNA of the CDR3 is TGTGCCAGCAGTGAACTAGCGGGGGGAGTGGCGGGGGAGACCCAGTACTTC.

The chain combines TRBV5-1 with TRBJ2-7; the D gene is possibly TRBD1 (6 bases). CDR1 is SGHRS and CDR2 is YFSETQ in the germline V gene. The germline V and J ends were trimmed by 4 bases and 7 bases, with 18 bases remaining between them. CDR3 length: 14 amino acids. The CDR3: CASSTGTPLWEQYF. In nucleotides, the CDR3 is TGCGCCAGCAGCACCGGGACACCTCTTTGGGAGCAGTACTTC.

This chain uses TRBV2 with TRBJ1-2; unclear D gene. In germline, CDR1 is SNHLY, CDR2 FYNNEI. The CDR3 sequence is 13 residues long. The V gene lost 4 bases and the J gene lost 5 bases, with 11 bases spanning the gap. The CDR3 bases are TGTGCCAGCAGTGGTCAGGCCACATATGGCTACACCTTC. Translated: CASSGQATYGYTF.

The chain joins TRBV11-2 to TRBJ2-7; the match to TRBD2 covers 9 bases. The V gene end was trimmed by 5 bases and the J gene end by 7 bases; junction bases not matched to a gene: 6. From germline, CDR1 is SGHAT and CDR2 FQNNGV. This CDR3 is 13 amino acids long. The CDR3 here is CASSLTSGGEQYF. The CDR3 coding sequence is TGTGCCAGCAGCCTGACTAGCGGCGGGGAGCAGTACTTC.

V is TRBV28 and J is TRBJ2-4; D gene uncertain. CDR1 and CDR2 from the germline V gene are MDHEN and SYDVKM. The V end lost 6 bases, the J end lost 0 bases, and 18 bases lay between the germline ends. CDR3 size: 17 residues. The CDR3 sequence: CASSHFLRRLAKNIQYF. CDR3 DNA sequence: TGTGCCAGCAGCCACTTCTTGCGGCGTTTAGCCAAAAACATTCAGTACTTC.

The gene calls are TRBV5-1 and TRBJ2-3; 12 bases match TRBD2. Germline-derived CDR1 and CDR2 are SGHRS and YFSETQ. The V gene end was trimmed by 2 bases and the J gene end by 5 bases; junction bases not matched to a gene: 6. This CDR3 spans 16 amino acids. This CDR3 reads CASSFLAGGGKDTQYF. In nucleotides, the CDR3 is TGCGCCAGCAGCTTTCTAGCGGGGGGGGGAAAAGATACGCAGTATTTT. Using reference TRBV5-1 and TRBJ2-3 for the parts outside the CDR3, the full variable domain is KAGVTQTPRYLIKTRGQQVTLSCSPISGHRSVSWYQQTPGQGLQFLFEYFSETQRNKGNFPGRFSGRQFSNSRSEMNVSTLELGDSALYLCASSFLAGGGKDTQYFGPGTRLTVL.

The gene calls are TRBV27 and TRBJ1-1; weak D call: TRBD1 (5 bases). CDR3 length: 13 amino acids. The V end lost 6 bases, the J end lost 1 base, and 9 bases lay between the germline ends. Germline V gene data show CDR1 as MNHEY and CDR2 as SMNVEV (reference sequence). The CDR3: CASRGGTNTEAFF. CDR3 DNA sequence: TGTGCCAGCAGGGGGGGGACGAACACTGAAGCTTTCTTT.

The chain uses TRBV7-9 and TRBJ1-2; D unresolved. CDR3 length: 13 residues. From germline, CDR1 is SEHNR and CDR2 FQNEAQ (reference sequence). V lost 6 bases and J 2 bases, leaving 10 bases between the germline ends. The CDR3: CASRSGGNYGYTF. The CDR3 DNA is TGTGCCAGCAGATCCGGAGGGAACTATGGCTACACCTTC.

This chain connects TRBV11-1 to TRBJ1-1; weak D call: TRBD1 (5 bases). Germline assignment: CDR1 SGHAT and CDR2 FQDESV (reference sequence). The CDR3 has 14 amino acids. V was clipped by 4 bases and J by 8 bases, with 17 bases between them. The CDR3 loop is CASSYGIREWEAFF. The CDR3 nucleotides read TGTGCCAGCAGCTATGGTATCAGGGAATGGGAAGCTTTCTTT.